The clone carrying this T cell receptor (beta chain) appeared a few times. This sample was included in a study of blood T cell repertoires in COVID-19. Participants had their cohort set by participant-reported clinical history. Recovery meant two consecutive negative NP/OP PCR tests, professional clearance, or resolved symptoms. This CDR3 contains 16 residues. V lost 5 bases and J 7 bases, leaving 20 bases between the germline ends. Germline V lookup: CDR1 SGHTA, CDR2 FQGNSA. Profiled with immunoSEQ multiplex PCR; TCRdb holds only in-frame clones, not every one. The sample includes roughly 350,000 clones, about 92% seen only once; the top ten take approximately 18%.

The receptor's source is a woman in her twenties or thirties who had recovered from COVID-19. The sample taken for sequencing was PBMCs or T cells enriched from blood (not recorded which). The chain combines TRBV7-2 with TRBJ1-4; a weak D match, TRBD1 (5 bases). The chain's CDR3 is CASSQTNLPGLEKLFF. In nucleotides, the CDR3 is TGTGCCAGCAGCCAGACCAATTTACCGGGACTTGAAAAACTGTTTTTT.